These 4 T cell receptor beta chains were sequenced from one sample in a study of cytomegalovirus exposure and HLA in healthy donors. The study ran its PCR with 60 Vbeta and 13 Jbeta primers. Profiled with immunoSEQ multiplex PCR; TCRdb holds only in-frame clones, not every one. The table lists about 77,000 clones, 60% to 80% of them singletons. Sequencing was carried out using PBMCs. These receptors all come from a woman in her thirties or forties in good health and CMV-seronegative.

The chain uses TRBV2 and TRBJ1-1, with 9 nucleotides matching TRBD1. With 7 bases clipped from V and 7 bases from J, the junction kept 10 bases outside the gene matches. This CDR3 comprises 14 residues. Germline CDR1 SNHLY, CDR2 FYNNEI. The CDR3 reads CASKETGGWGEAFF. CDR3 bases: TGTGCCAGCAAAGAAACAGGGGGCTGGGGTGAAGCTTTCTTT.

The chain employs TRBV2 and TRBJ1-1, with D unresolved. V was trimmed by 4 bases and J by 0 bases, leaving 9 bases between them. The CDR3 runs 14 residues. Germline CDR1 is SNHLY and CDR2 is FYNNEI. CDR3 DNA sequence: TGTGCCAGCAGTGGTCCAACAGTGAACACTGAAGCTTTCTTT. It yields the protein CASSGPTVNTEAFF.

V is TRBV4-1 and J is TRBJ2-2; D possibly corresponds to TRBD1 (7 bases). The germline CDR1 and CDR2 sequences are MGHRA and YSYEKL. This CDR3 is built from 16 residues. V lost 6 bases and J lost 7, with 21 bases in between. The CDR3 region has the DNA TGCGCCAGCAGAAGTTTGACAGGGCGGGAAAGCGGGGAGCTGTTTTTT. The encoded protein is CASRSLTGRESGELFF.

DNA of the CDR3: TGCGCCAGCAGCTTGTTCCCTTCGGAGACCCAGTACTTC. Encoded protein: CASSLFPSETQYF. The V gene is TRBV5-1, the J gene TRBJ2-5; D remains ambiguous. Germline lookup yields CDR1 SGHRS and CDR2 YFSETQ. The V and J ends lost 1 base and 5 bases respectively, with 9 bases between them. The CDR3 runs 13 residues.